One and the same sample provided the 24 T cell receptor beta chains below, sequenced in a study of OX40 agonist ivuxolimab in advanced cancers. Measured with immunoSEQ multiplex PCR; TCRdb has only the in-frame clones, and not every one. The data hold about 58,000 clones, with 70% to 90% observed a single time. Specimen: CD4+ or CD8+ T cells sorted from blood, collected in a trial of the OX40 agonist ivuxolimab. The receptors derive from an adult with an advanced solid tumor such as melanoma, head and neck, liver or kidney cancer.

The J gene is TRBJ2-2, the V gene TRBV5-4; TRBD1 might be the D (6 bases). The CDR3 contains 17 residues. CDR1 and CDR2 (germline): SGHNT, YYREEE (reference sequence). The V end lost 2 bases, the J end lost 1 base, and 15 bases lay between the germline ends. CDR3 sequence (DNA): TGTGCCAGCAGCTTCCCCGCCAGGGGTATGAACACCGGGGAGCTGTTTTTT. This sequence encodes CASSFPARGMNTGELFF.

The chain couples TRBV4-1 to TRBJ1-3; TRBD1 agrees at 9 bases. Germline assignment: CDR1 MGHRA and CDR2 YSYEKL. The CDR3 extends over 20 amino acids. Trimming cost V 3 bases and J 7 bases; bases outside gene matches: 22. The DNA of the CDR3 is TGCGCCAGCAGCCACCAAAAGTTGCGGGACAGGGTTCGCCCCGGGAACACCATATATTTT. Amino acids: CASSHQKLRDRVRPGNTIYF.

The chain has TRBV5-4 and TRBJ2-1; D may correspond to TRBD1 or TRBD2 (5 bases each). The ends were cut back, 0 bases at V and 1 base at J, with 11 bases in the middle. This CDR3 region has 16 residues. Germline V CDR1 and CDR2: SGHNT, YYREEE (reference sequence). CDR3 loop: CASSLEAGTSYNEQFF. CDR3 nucleotide sequence: TGTGCCAGCAGCTTGGAGGCAGGGACGTCCTACAATGAGCAGTTCTTC.

The CDR3 nucleotides are TGTGCCAGCTCCCTCGGCGGGGGCACAGATACGCAGTATTTT. It codes for CASSLGGGTDTQYF. The V and J genes are TRBV9 and TRBJ2-3, with D possibly TRBD2 on 6 matching bases. Trimming left V 7 bases short and J 1 base short, with 13 bases between. The CDR3 is made up of 14 amino acids. Germline loops: CDR1 SGDLS, CDR2 YYNGEE.

As concerns this clone: Germline is not matched at one junction end, which may reflect a read error. The V gene is TRBV7-9, the J gene TRBJ1-1; possible D gene TRBD1, 5 bases. CDR1 SEHNR and CDR2 FQNEAQ come from the germline V gene (reference sequence). The CDR3 runs to 14 residues. The CDR3: CTSSLAGMNTEAFF. The DNA of the CDR3 is TGTACCAGCAGCTTAGCAGGGATGAACACTGAAGCTTTCTTT.

The chain carries TRBV5-1 and TRBJ2-3, with D unclear. V shed 1 base and J shed 3 bases, with 6 bases lying between them. This CDR3 is built from 13 residues. The V gene's germline CDR1 is SGHRS and CDR2 YFSETQ. For the CDR3, the DNA is TGCGCCAGCAGCTTGTGGGGTACAGATACGCAGTATTTT. The encoded protein is CASSLWGTDTQYF.

The chain joins TRBV5-1 to TRBJ2-5, with D unresolved. With 2 bases removed from V and 7 bases from J, the gap between germline ends came to 18 bases. The CDR3 runs to 15 residues. Per germline, CDR1 SGHRS and CDR2 YFSETQ. CDR3 sequence: CASSLGPVASGTQYF. In nucleotides, the CDR3 is TGCGCCAGCAGCTTAGGACCGGTCGCGTCAGGGACCCAGTACTTC.

The count of this clone is one. For the CDR3, the DNA is TGTGCCAGCAGTGCCGGGACAGGGAGGGAAGCTTTCTTT. Translation gives CASSAGTGREAFF. This rearrangement joins TRBV2 to TRBJ1-1, with 9 positions matching TRBD1. The CDR3 has 13 amino acids. The ends lost 4 bases at V and 8 bases at J; junction bases unmatched: 5. Germline CDR1 SNHLY, CDR2 FYNNEI.

The chain has TRBV5-1 and TRBJ2-2; maybe TRBD2 (5 bases). The V end lost 2 bases, the J end lost 5 bases, and 13 bases lay between the germline ends. Germline lookup yields CDR1 SGHRS and CDR2 YFSETQ. The CDR3 covers 15 residues. CDR3 DNA: TGCGCCAGCAGCTTTAACCGGGGTCGAACCGGGGAGCTGTTTTTT. The encoded protein is CASSFNRGRTGELFF.

This rearrangement joins TRBV7-3 to TRBJ2-4, with D maybe TRBD1 (5 bases). Germline lookup yields CDR1 SGHTA and CDR2 FQGTGA. The V and J ends lost 2 bases and 8 bases respectively, with 13 bases between them. This CDR3 spans 14 amino acids. CDR3 amino acids: CASSLGAKLDIQYF. Here the CDR3 DNA reads TGTGCCAGCAGCTTAGGGGCTAAACTGGACATTCAGTACTTC.

The chain is built from TRBV11-2 and TRBJ2-3; 7 nucleotides agree with TRBD1. V was pared by 1 base and J by 6 bases, with 1 base of the junction left unmatched. CDR1 and CDR2 (germline): SGHAT, FQNNGV. The CDR3 extends over 13 amino acids. The CDR3 reads CASSLGQGDTQYF. CDR3 sequence (DNA): TGTGCCAGCAGCTTAGGACAGGGTGATACGCAGTATTTT.

This chain connects TRBV14 to TRBJ2-2; D may be TRBD2 (6 bases). V was cut by 4 bases and J by 4 bases, with 16 bases left in between. CDR3 size: 16 residues. The V gene's germline CDR1 is SGHDN and CDR2 FVKESK. CDR3 coding DNA: TGTGCCAGCAGCCTTCCGGGACTTTTGAGCACCGGGGAGCTGTTTTTT. It encodes CASSLPGLLSTGELFF.

This chain links TRBV2 with TRBJ2-5; D gene unclear. The V gene's germline CDR1 is SNHLY and CDR2 FYNNEI. The V and J ends lost 0 bases and 5 bases respectively, with 10 bases between them. The CDR3 runs 14 residues. The CDR3: CASSEAAATETQYF. In DNA form, the CDR3 reads TGTGCCAGCAGTGAAGCGGCCGCTACCGAGACCCAGTACTTC.

This clone was seen once. The chain combines TRBV5-1 with TRBJ2-5, with 7 bases fitting TRBD1. The germline gives CDR1 SGHRS, CDR2 YFSETQ. The CDR3 runs 15 residues. J lost 5 bases, V lost 0 bases, and 7 bases had no gene match. CDR3 region: CASSLEVDRVETQYF. The CDR3 DNA sequence: TGCGCCAGCAGCTTGGAGGTAGACAGGGTCGAGACCCAGTACTTC.

The V and J genes are TRBV15 and TRBJ2-3; a weak D match, TRBD2 (6 bases). V was cut by 4 bases and J by 2 bases, with 16 bases left in between. Germline values: CDR1 LNHNV, CDR2 YYDKDF (reference sequence). This CDR3 contains 16 residues. The CDR3 nucleotides read TGTGCCACCAGCACCCGCGATGCGGGGAACACAGATACGCAGTATTTT. It yields the protein CATSTRDAGNTDTQYF.

This rearrangement joins TRBV11-3 to TRBJ2-5, with 8 bases aligning to TRBD2. This CDR3 region has 17 residues. Germline assignment: CDR1 SGHNT and CDR2 YENEEA. V trimming: 5 bases; J trimming: 3 bases; junction bases outside the gene matches: 14. Here the CDR3 reads CASSGPTGGGSEETQYF. The CDR3 bases are TGTGCCAGCAGCGGCCCTACCGGCGGGGGGTCAGAAGAGACCCAGTACTTC.

The chain is built from TRBV7-2 and TRBJ1-3, with 11 bases matching TRBD1. V shed 3 bases and J 2 bases; nucleotides not matched to a gene: 6. The CDR3 covers 17 residues. Per germline, CDR1 SGHTA and CDR2 FQGNSA. The CDR3 nucleotides are TGTGCCAGCAGCTTTCCGCGGGGACAGGGGGCTGGAAACACCATATATTTT. Its translation is CASSFPRGQGAGNTIYF.

This clone was picked up a small number of times. This chain uses TRBV19 with TRBJ2-2, with TRBD1 identical over 10 bases. The CDR3 length is 14 residues. Germline V CDR1 and CDR2: LNHDA, SQIVND (reference sequence). The trim removed 6 bases at V and 6 bases at J, leaving 4 bases unmatched. In DNA, the CDR3 is TGTGCCAGTAGAGGGACAGGGGTCGCCGGGGAGCTGTTTTTT. Translated, it gives CASRGTGVAGELFF.

The CDR3 protein is CASSLGVGGRANTGELFF. CDR3 nucleotides: TGTGCCAGCAGCTTAGGGGTAGGAGGTCGGGCTAACACCGGGGAGCTGTTTTTT. The chain uses TRBV11-3 and TRBJ2-2, with D perhaps matching TRBD2 (5 bases). Germline lookup yields CDR1 SGHNT and CDR2 YENEEA. Trimming removed 1 base from V and 2 bases from J, with 17 bases in between. The CDR3 runs 18 residues.

The chain uses TRBV13 and TRBJ2-1; 9 bases fit TRBD2. Germline CDR1 PRHDT, CDR2 FYEKMQ (reference sequence). Unmatched junction bases numbered 4, after V lost 1 base and J lost 9 bases. The CDR3 runs 14 residues. The CDR3 sequence: CASSLVRGGGEQFF. CDR3 DNA sequence: TGTGCCAGCAGCTTAGTGCGGGGGGGCGGTGAGCAGTTCTTC. The complete variable domain, with remaining parts taken from reference TRBV13 and TRBJ2-1, reads AAGVIQSPRHLIKEKRETATLKCYPIPRHDTVYWYQQGPGQDPQFLISFYEKMQSDKGSIPDRFSAQQFSDYHSELNMSSLELGDSALYFCASSLVRGGGEQFFGPGTRLTVL.

The V gene is TRBV5-8, the J gene TRBJ1-2; TRBD1 might be the D (6 bases). Germline V lookup: CDR1 SGHTS, CDR2 YDEGEE. Trimming left V 0 bases short and J 2 bases short, with 8 bases between. The CDR3 has 14 residues. The CDR3: CASSLGQVNYGYTF. CDR3 coding DNA: TGTGCCAGCAGCTTGGGACAGGTGAACTATGGCTACACCTTC.

This rearrangement joins TRBV7-8 to TRBJ2-5; 10 nucleotides align to TRBD1. Trimming removed 1 base from V and 3 bases from J; junction bases left unmatched: 2. This CDR3 has 15 residues. CDR1 and CDR2 (germline): SGHVS, FQNEAQ. CDR3 DNA: TGTGCCAGCAGCTTAGGGGGGACAGGGGAAGAGACCCAGTACTTC. Translation: CASSLGGTGEETQYF.

This clone has a handful of counts. The chain links TRBV11-1 to TRBJ2-5, with D unresolved. Germline CDR1 reads SGHAT; CDR2 reads FQDESV (reference sequence). V gave up 1 base and J gave up 3 bases, with 6 bases separating them. There are 13 residues in the CDR3. DNA for the CDR3: TGTGCCAGCAGCTTAGGACTTGAAGAGACCCAGTACTTC. It encodes CASSLGLEETQYF.

Details on this clone: Other DNA sequences within the sample encode an identical CDR3. This rearrangement joins TRBV4-1 to TRBJ1-6, with D uncertain. The germline V gene has CDR1 MGHRA and CDR2 YSYEKL. Trimming shortened V by 6 bases and J by 7 bases, and 19 bases separated the two germline ends. The CDR3 length is 16 residues. DNA of the CDR3: TGCGCCAGCAGAGGACCCCGGAACTCTCTCAATTCACCCCTCCACTTT. Protein product: CASRGPRNSLNSPLHF.